This T cell receptor (beta chain) emerged from a study of control samples from healthy donors and cancer patients (dated by TCRdb to the early 2020s). Concerning this clone: Its specific antigen is unknown. The input lacks base qualities; no much larger clone sits a single base away.

Receptors were amplified or captured by the immunoSEQ multiplex PCR assay. TCRdb's version of the immuneACCESS table is confined to in-frame rearrangements and falls short of the full clone set. An unresolved V gene accounts for under half of the shortfall where checked; the remainder is of unknown origin. The table for this sample lists 75,000 to 90,000 clones; about 84% of them were counted only once. Less than 2.5% of the sample goes to the ten largest clones. From the germline V gene (reference sequence), CDR1 is LNHDA and CDR2 is SQIVND. CDR3 length: 13 amino acids, cysteine to phenylalanine. The only DNA kept is the CDR3, 39 bases in frame from the first base. V loses 7 bases of germline sequence and J loses 8 bases, and the interval between the two ends is 14 bases.

The chain is encoded by TRBV19 joined to TRBJ1-4; the D gene lacks a confident call. The sequencing sample was made of blood. This TCR was recovered from a middle-aged woman in good health. The nucleotide sequence is given as TGTGCCAGTACGTTTTGGGATAGCGAAAAACTGTTTTTT. This sequence encodes CASTFWDSEKLFF.